The 9 T cell receptor beta chains below were found in one sample sequenced in a study of CXCR3-negative and CXCR3-positive naive CD8 T cells (dated by TCRdb to between 2018 and 2021). What the authors observed across the whole study: Compared with CXCR3-negative naive cells, CXCR3-positive naive cells had TRB CDR3s with higher hydrophobicity (lower Kidera factor 4), lower energy, and higher strength and volume indices.

Sequencing relied on a NextSeq 550. The Human TCR Profiling Kit (MiLaboratory) was used to prepare UMI-labeled 5' RACE TRB cDNA libraries. After the reads were reprocessed by TCRdb, one entry was made per CDR3 protein sequence, with no DNA. This sample's listing comprises roughly 130,000 distinct CDR3 sequences. The leading ten clones occupy approximately 0.54% of the sample. Their antigens remain unidentified. The specimen sequenced was naive CXCR3+ CD8+ T cells from blood. The intended sense of this specimen's cell subset or site label: CD45RO-CCR7+CD27+CD95- naive CD8+ T cells expressing CXCR3 (TNR3+). These receptors originate from a human donor in good health. Some clones in this sample may be carry-over from other donors' samples.

The rearrangement links TRBV2 to TRBJ1-5; TCRdb's D call, TRBD1, is unchecked because there is no DNA. This CDR3 comprises 16 residues. Germline V lookup: CDR1 SNHLY, CDR2 FYNNEI. CDR3 region: CASSEARGGRDQPQHF.

J is TRBJ2-1 and V is TRBV7-6; the D call from TCRdb, TRBD2, cannot be confirmed without DNA. Germline loops: CDR1 SGHVS, CDR2 FNYEAQ. This CDR3 is built from 17 residues. The chain's CDR3 is CASSSHIAGGLGDEQFF.

The CDR3 region is CSATDRFYEQYF. The V call is TRBV29-1, the J call TRBJ2-7; TCRdb outputs TRBD1, but without DNA this stays unchecked. Germline assignment: CDR1 SQVTM and CDR2 ANQGSEA. This CDR3 spans 12 amino acids.

The rearrangement links TRBV29-1 to TRBJ2-7. Germline assignment: CDR1 SQVTM and CDR2 ANQGSEA. CDR3 length equals 13 residues. CDR3 residues: CSVEDSLGVEQYF.

The V call is TRBV13, the J call TRBJ2-7. Germline CDR1 reads PRHDT; CDR2 reads FYEKMQ (reference sequence). The CDR3 extends over 15 amino acids. The CDR3 loop reads CASSLISELGYEQYF.

J is TRBJ2-7 and V is TRBV6-5. Germline V lookup: CDR1 MNHEY, CDR2 SVGAGI. The length of the CDR3 is 14 residues. The CDR3 here is CASSLSGRASEQYF.

V usage is TRBV29-1 and J usage is TRBJ2-5; TCRdb's D call of TRBD1 is untestable without DNA. Looked up from germline, CDR1 is SQVTM and CDR2 is ANQGSEA. The CDR3 runs 13 residues. The chain's CDR3 is CSVRDRTYETQYF.

The gene calls are TRBV4-1 and TRBJ2-3; TCRdb reports TRBD1, a call that lacks DNA to check it against. Germline CDR1 MGHRA, CDR2 YSYEKL. This CDR3 spans 18 amino acids. CDR3 loop: CASSQGETGGGYTDTQYF.

The chain uses TRBV29-1 and TRBJ2-1; the TCRdb call, TRBD2, lacks DNA for checking. The CDR3 extends over 13 amino acids. Germline assignment: CDR1 SQVTM and CDR2 ANQGSEA. This CDR3 is CSVLPWSYNEQFF.